The clone carrying this T cell receptor (beta chain) was found a few times. The antigen remains unidentified. The sample originates from a study of T cells in Graves' hyperthyroidism and ophthalmopathy. Findings and limits, study-wide: It was a median about seven months before onset that the model predicted ophthalmopathy.

RNA transcripts provided the source from which TCR beta CDR3 regions were amplified. The primer set for the first-round RT-PCR of the TCR CDR3 was HTBI. TCRdb reanalysed the multiplex PCR reads using MiXCR and keeps one entry per CDR3 protein. The sample gives a few hundred thousand distinct CDR3 sequences, more than 12% of which show up once; around 20% is in the top ten. Under 3 months was the duration of disease in ophthalmopathy patients, who also had a Clinical Activity Score of at least 3 and a NOSPECS grade of at least 4. Diagnosing involved the use of clinical symptoms, serum thyroxine and TRAb, thyroid ultrasound and orbital computed tomography. The CDR3 runs 15 residues. The germline V and J ends were trimmed by 0 bases and 3 bases, with 9 bases remaining between them. The germline CDR1 and CDR2 sequences are SGHVS and FNYEAQ.

The sequence derives from a woman aged 30 to 39 with Graves' ophthalmopathy. The J gene is TRBJ1-5, the V gene TRBV7-6, with D hard to call. Sequenced sample: blood. CDR3 protein: CASSLAGGFNQPQHF. The CDR3 region has the DNA TGTGCCAGCAGCTTAGCTGGAGGATTCAATCAGCCCCAGCATTTT.